The TCR beta chain under discussion was sequenced for a study of T cells in Graves' hyperthyroidism and ophthalmopathy (dated by TCRdb to between 2018 and 2021). At the level of the whole study: Peripheral blood samples were taken at the time of initial diagnosis, prior to any treatment. To identify TCR V-J signatures that set the groups apart, the researchers used a discovery cohort of about a hundred patients, made up of under 45 with Graves' ophthalmopathy and around 58 with stable Graves' hyperthyroidism. Prospective prediction of ophthalmopathy was tested in an independent validation cohort of 18 to 20 hyperthyroidism patients and some 17 patients who later progressed to ophthalmopathy. The approximately 98 discovery patients were randomly divided into training and test sets at a 7:3 ratio. Thyroid tissue and blood T-cell repertoires from over 5 Graves' hyperthyroidism patients were also compared in the study. Once sampling was done, hyperthyroidism patients were given methimazole at a starting dose of 30 mg daily, whereas ophthalmopathy patients were given high-dose intravenous methylprednisolone. The paper reports TCR Vbeta CDR3 sequencing of roughly 140 peripheral blood samples: 40 or so ophthalmopathy, 70 to 85 hyperthyroidism and some 17 progressor patients.

Note on this clonotype: There is no known antigen for this receptor. The record has no base qualities; no much larger clone is one base away.

Here is what the overall study found, with its caveats: In validation, the model predicted progression to ophthalmopathy a median of roughly 6.2 months before onset, with approximately 68% sensitivity and more than 72% specificity. Blood samples also contained most of the expanded thyroid clonotypes (frequency above 0.001), which suggests that blood repertoires may reflect thyroid immune responses. A model built on a 13 V-J signature distinguished ophthalmopathy from stable hyperthyroidism, reaching about 88% sensitivity and around 81% specificity in cross-validation and 80%/75% in testing. No statistical method was used to set the sample size in advance, and investigators knew the group allocation.

TCR beta CDR3 regions were amplified from RNA transcripts. For the first round of RT-PCR on the TCR CDR3, the HTBI primer set was used together with the Qiagen OneStep RT-PCR kit. A second multiplex PCR round built the libraries, followed by size selection and purification. The libraries were sequenced on an Illumina HiSeq2000 using paired-end 100 bp reads. In the original analysis: Raw data were processed with SOAPnuke, discarding reads with adapters, uncalled bases, mean Phred below 15, or no exact constant-primer or identifier match. High-quality paired reads were merged with COPE v1.2.5, and unique nucleotide sequences were defined as clonotypes. MiTCR v1.1 was used to align clonotypes to the IMGT TRBV, TRBD and TRBJ reference segments. Analysis was restricted to V-J combinations with a frequency above 0.0001, which covered just over 98% of repertoires. The TCS score was defined as F50 (clonal expansion) divided by E x V (chaos), with BLOSUM62-based TCRdist calculated between CDR3 peptides within each V-J. Welch's t-statistics and random forest reduced 514 V-J features to under 15, which were used in a naive Bayes classifier (R e1071). TCRdb reworked the public reads: Q25 trimming with fastp, MiXCR clone assembly, productive beta chains retained. Every entry covers one CDR3 protein and lists the most common genes and DNA from its rows. TCRdb, not the original authors, processed these V and J calls. The sample table lists 500,000 or so distinct CDR3 sequences, around 16% of them with a count of one. In total, the top ten clones hold about 29% of the sample.

Moderately to severely active disease, a Clinical Activity Score of at least 3, a NOSPECS grade of at least 4, and a duration under 3 months were present in ophthalmopathy patients. Patients with uncontrolled infections, other autoimmune diseases, pregnancy or lactation were excluded. Clinical symptoms, serum thyroxine and TRAb, thyroid ultrasound, and orbital computed tomography formed the basis for the diagnoses. Ficoll-Paque density gradient centrifugation was used to isolate PBMCs from 10 ml of fresh peripheral blood. Trizol reagent was used to extract total RNA, and RNA quality was then checked on an Agilent 2100 Bioanalyzer. This receptor was identified in a woman under 40 with Graves' ophthalmopathy. The sample was blood.

The CDR3 corresponds to CATRREQVYNEQFF. The DNA sequence is as follows: TGTGCCACCCGGCGGGAACAGGTCTACAATGAGCAGTTCTTC. In this chain, TRBV15 is recombined with TRBJ2-1, and TRBD2 may be the D gene, going by 6 matching bases. V is cut by 8 bases and J by 3 bases, and the space between the germline ends is 14 bases. From the germline V gene (reference sequence), CDR1 is LNHNV and CDR2 is YYDKDF. The CDR3 contains 14 residues, cysteine and phenylalanine counted. Only CDR3 DNA is held: 42 bases, read in frame from base 1.